What follows are 26 T cell receptor beta chains derived from one specimen sequenced in a study of T-cell reconstitution after alpha-beta-depleted transplantation in children. A library of TCRbeta sequences, prepared with unique molecular identifiers, was generated. A single record per CDR3 protein comes from TCRdb applying MiXCR to the PCR reads. The top ten hold 5% to 6% of the sample, which has some 490,000 distinct CDR3 sequences, 9.5% to 15% seen once. The material was PBMCs from the stem cell graft donor, obtained from the stem cell graft. The origin of the receptors is a human donor who donated a stem cell graft to a child with combined immunodeficiency.

The V gene is TRBV2, the J gene TRBJ1-5, with 11 bases that match TRBD1. The germline gives CDR1 SNHLY, CDR2 FYNNEI. Unmatched junction bases numbered 15, after V lost 8 bases and J lost 6 bases. The CDR3 spans 17 residues. CDR3 coding DNA: TGTGCCAGCTGCTTATCGCCCGGGACAGGGGGGGTTCAGCCCCAGCATTTT. Residues: CASCLSPGTGGVQPQHF. The full variable domain, its missing parts supplied by reference TRBV2 and TRBJ1-5, is EPEVTQTPSHQVTQMGQEVILRCVPISNHLYFYWYRQILGQKVEFLVSFYNNEISEKSEIFDDQFSVERPDGSNFTLKIRSTKLEDSAMYFCASCLSPGTGGVQPQHFGDGTRLSIL.

This clonotype came up once. The chain uses TRBV20-1 and TRBJ1-6; D perhaps matches TRBD1 (5 bases). This CDR3 spans 15 amino acids. Germline V gene sequence: CDR1 DFQATT, CDR2 SNEGSKA (reference sequence). V lost 6 bases and J 5 bases, leaving 17 bases between the germline ends. The CDR3 spells CSALRPGVDNSPLHF. The CDR3 DNA reads as TGCAGTGCCCTAAGGCCGGGGGTAGATAATTCACCCCTCCACTTT.

In this sample, this clonotype turned up many times. The chain combines TRBV5-1 with TRBJ2-5; 7 bases map to TRBD1. CDR1 and CDR2 (germline): SGHRS, YFSETQ. The CDR3 covers 14 residues. Unmatched junction bases numbered 8, after V lost 7 bases and J lost 2 bases. The CDR3 region is CASGPGTAQETQYF. In DNA, the CDR3 is TGCGCCAGCGGACCAGGGACAGCTCAAGAGACCCAGTACTTC.

The sample holds many counts of this clonotype. The chain uses TRBV5-1 and TRBJ2-5, with D perhaps matching TRBD2 (5 bases). The V and J ends lost 0 bases and 7 bases respectively, with 13 bases between them. This CDR3 region has 14 residues. Germline V gives CDR1 SGHRS, CDR2 YFSETQ. The CDR3 region has the DNA TGCGCCAGCAGCTTGGATGAGGCCCGGGGGACCCAGTACTTC. This encodes CASSLDEARGTQYF.

This clonotype has a count of ten or more. The J gene is TRBJ2-1, the V gene TRBV12-3 or TRBV12-4; TRBD1 might be the D (6 bases). The CDR3 is 15 amino acids. The ends were cut back, 5 bases at V and 8 bases at J, with 19 bases in the middle. The CDR3 nucleotides read TGTGCCAGCAGTCCATGGGACGGCCAGGGGCATGAGCAGTTCTTC. Protein: CASSPWDGQGHEQFF.

This clonotype was counted ten times or more. The chain joins TRBV10-3 to TRBJ2-1, with 10 bases fitting TRBD2. Losses at the gene ends were 4 bases for V and 5 bases for J; bases not matched to a gene: 5. Germline assignment: CDR1 ENHRY and CDR2 SYGVKD. This CDR3 is 15 amino acids long. The CDR3 sequence is CAISVFSGRDNEQFF. In DNA form, the CDR3 reads TGTGCCATCAGTGTTTTCAGCGGGAGGGACAATGAGCAGTTCTTC.

This clonotype was counted between two and nine times. The genes are TRBV28 and TRBJ2-7, with TRBD2 matching 7 bases. Germline V lookup: CDR1 MDHEN, CDR2 SYDVKM. J gave up 6 bases and V 6 bases, and 8 bases lay outside the gene matches. The CDR3 extends over 13 amino acids. The CDR3 loop is CASRPSGTVEQYF. The CDR3, as DNA: TGTGCCAGCAGACCCAGCGGGACGGTCGAGCAGTACTTC.

This clonotype was observed many times. The chain couples TRBV12-3 or TRBV12-4 to TRBJ2-2; unclear D gene. The length of the CDR3 is 15 residues. V lost 3 bases and J 3 bases, leaving 11 bases between the germline ends. The CDR3 nucleotides read TGTGCCAGCAGTTTCTCGGCGTCCTACACCGGGGAGCTGTTTTTT. This translates into CASSFSASYTGELFF.

The table lists this clonotype with many counts. The J gene is TRBJ2-5, the V gene TRBV6-5; D unclear. CDR3 length: 14 amino acids. The V gene lost 2 bases and the J gene lost 5 bases, with 12 bases spanning the gap. Looked up from germline, CDR1 is MNHEY and CDR2 is SVGAGI. The CDR3 bases are TGTGCCAGCAGTTACGACGAGCGAGCGGAGACCCAGTACTTC. It specifies CASSYDERAETQYF.

The rearrangement uses TRBV9 and TRBJ2-5, with 13 bases aligning to TRBD2. CDR3 length: 15 residues. Germline CDR1 is SGDLS and CDR2 is YYNGEE. V shed 3 bases, J shed 3 bases, and the junction held 2 bases outside the gene matches. CDR3 amino acids: CASSAGTSGKETQYF. The CDR3 DNA is TGTGCCAGCAGCGCCGGGACTAGCGGGAAAGAGACCCAGTACTTC. The variable domain in full, completed from reference TRBV9 and TRBJ2-5, reads DSGVTQTPKHLITATGQRVTLRCSPRSGDLSVYWYQQSLDQGLQFLIQYYNGEERAKGNILERFSAQQFPDLHSELNLSSLELGDSALYFCASSAGTSGKETQYFGPGTRLLVL.

This clonotype was recorded a few times. The rearrangement joins TRBV24-1 to TRBJ2-1; D is uncertain. V was trimmed by 0 bases and J by 9 bases, leaving 8 bases between them. Germline lookup yields CDR1 KGHDR and CDR2 SFDVKD. The CDR3 has 13 residues. CDR3 DNA: TGTGCCACCAGTGATTTGGTGGGCGGTGAGCAGTTCTTC. Translation: CATSDLVGGEQFF.

This clonotype was detected a few times. The chain's CDR3 is CASSLQGQGQPQHF. CDR3 DNA: TGTGCCAGCAGTTTACAGGGGCAGGGCCAGCCCCAGCATTTT. This chain links TRBV28 with TRBJ1-5; possible D gene TRBD1, 6 bases. The V end lost 2 bases, the J end lost 7 bases, and 12 bases lay between the germline ends. Looked up from germline, CDR1 is MDHEN and CDR2 is SYDVKM. This CDR3 is built from 14 residues.

The chain employs TRBV12-3 or TRBV12-4 and TRBJ2-2; D gene unclear. This CDR3 has 12 residues. The V gene lost 5 bases and the J gene lost 6 bases, with 7 bases spanning the gap. The CDR3 is CASSNKAGELFF. The CDR3 DNA sequence: TGTGCCAGCAGTAACAAAGCCGGGGAGCTGTTTTTT.

This clonotype was counted only a few times. V is TRBV12-3 or TRBV12-4 and J is TRBJ2-6, with TRBD2 identical over 12 bases. The CDR3 has 17 amino acids. The V gene end was trimmed by 5 bases and the J gene end by 0 bases; junction bases not matched to a gene: 2. The CDR3 here is CASSPSGGGSGANVLTF. The CDR3 DNA is TGTGCCAGCAGTCCTAGCGGGGGGGGCTCTGGGGCCAACGTCCTGACTTTC.

This clonotype was counted ten times or more. The chain recombines TRBV15 with TRBJ2-5; 16 positions agree with TRBD2. CDR3 size: 16 residues. V shed 3 bases and J 2 bases; nucleotides not matched to a gene: 0. CDR1 LNHNV and CDR2 YYDKDF come from the germline V gene (reference sequence). DNA of the CDR3: TGTGCCACCAGCAGGGGACTAGCGGGAGGGCAAGAGACCCAGTACTTC. Translating it yields CATSRGLAGGQETQYF.

The genes are TRBV7-3 and TRBJ1-4; tentatively, D is TRBD1 (5 bases). The CDR3 loop spans 15 amino acids. Trimming cost V 9 bases and J 10 bases, with 24 bases left between them. CDR1 and CDR2 from the germline V gene are SGHTA and FQGTGA. CDR3 coding DNA: TGTGCCAGATCATTTCTGGGACCGCCCCGTGGAAAACTGTTTTTT. Its translation is CARSFLGPPRGKLFF.

This chain connects TRBV7-9 to TRBJ2-7; 7 bases fit TRBD1. V lost 5 bases to trimming and J lost 5 bases; unmatched junction nucleotides: 12. This CDR3 is 15 amino acids long. The germline gives CDR1 SEHNR, CDR2 FQNEAQ (reference sequence). CDR3 DNA sequence: TGTGCCAGCAGCGGGGGACAGACTACGTCCCACGAGCAGTACTTC. Encoded protein: CASSGGQTTSHEQYF.

V gene TRBV29-1 combines with J gene TRBJ2-1, with 8 nucleotides matching TRBD2. The CDR3 is 14 residues long. With 5 bases clipped from V and 2 bases from J, the junction kept 5 bases outside the gene matches. Germline V gene data show CDR1 as SQVTM and CDR2 as ANQGSEA. Written as DNA, the CDR3 is TGCAGCGTTACCCGGGGGGGAACCTACAATGAGCAGTTCTTC. It specifies CSVTRGGTYNEQFF.

CDR3 bases: TGCGCCAGCAGCCTCAAGACAGGGCCCGGGGAGCTGTTTTTT. This translates into CASSLKTGPGELFF. V and J are TRBV5-1 and TRBJ2-2, with 7 bases that match TRBD1. The germline V gene has CDR1 SGHRS and CDR2 YFSETQ. The junction had 6 bases not matched to a gene; V was cut back by 4 bases and J by 6 bases. This CDR3 spans 14 amino acids.

This rearrangement joins TRBV6-1 to TRBJ2-7, with 10 bases matching TRBD2. This CDR3 contains 14 residues. CDR1 and CDR2 from the germline V gene are MNHNS and SASEGT. V lost 6 bases, J lost 6 bases, and 8 bases stayed unmatched. CDR3 DNA: TGTGCCAGCAGACCGGGACTAGCGACGTTCGAGCAGTACTTC. Protein: CASRPGLATFEQYF.

This clonotype was observed a handful of times. This chain connects TRBV29-1 to TRBJ2-1, with 10 bases lining up with TRBD2. V trimming: 0 bases; J trimming: 2 bases; junction bases outside the gene matches: 7. The germline gives CDR1 SQVTM, CDR2 ANQGSEA. The CDR3 loop spans 17 amino acids. CDR3 protein: CSVEDLGLAPTYNEQFF. Here the CDR3 DNA reads TGCAGCGTTGAAGATCTGGGACTAGCGCCCACCTACAATGAGCAGTTCTTC.

This clonotype was counted a few times. This chain's CDR3 is CASSLEGLAVTDTQYF. DNA for the CDR3: TGTGCCAGCAGCTTGGAGGGACTAGCGGTCACAGATACGCAGTATTTT. The rearrangement uses TRBV5-5 and TRBJ2-3, with 11 bases identical to TRBD2. Trimming cost V 0 bases and J 2 bases; bases outside gene matches: 2. The CDR3 is 16 amino acids. Germline V CDR1 and CDR2: SGHKS, YYEKEE (reference sequence).

This clonotype has more than one count but fewer than ten. The chain is built from TRBV20-1 and TRBJ2-7, with unresolved D. Trimming took off 7 bases at V and 0 bases at J, with 16 bases between the two ends. This CDR3 contains 14 residues. The germline CDR1 and CDR2 sequences are DFQATT and SNEGSKA (reference sequence). The CDR3 loop reads CSVSDPGSSYEQYF. In nucleotides, the CDR3 is TGCAGTGTCTCGGACCCTGGAAGCTCCTACGAGCAGTACTTC.

The J gene is TRBJ2-1, the V gene TRBV6-4; a possible D gene is TRBD2 (5 bases). The ends were cut back, 6 bases at V and 1 base at J, with 13 bases in the middle. Germline V gives CDR1 MRHNA, CDR2 SNTAGT. CDR3 size: 15 residues. CDR3 amino acids: CASSLYGESYNEQFF. The CDR3 DNA follows: TGTGCCAGCAGCCTCTACGGGGAGTCCTACAATGAGCAGTTCTTC.

Only a few counts were recorded for this clonotype. The gene calls are TRBV11-3 and TRBJ2-1; TRBD2 aligns across 7 bases. The ends lost 0 bases at V and 2 bases at J; junction bases unmatched: 4. Germline loops: CDR1 SGHNT, CDR2 YENEEA. The CDR3 runs 16 residues. The CDR3 reads CASSLDPAGAYNEQFF. The CDR3 DNA reads TGTGCCAGCAGCTTAGATCCTGCGGGAGCCTACAATGAGCAGTTCTTC.

This clonotype was seen only a few times. The chain combines TRBV10-3 with TRBJ2-7; D remains ambiguous. Looked up from germline, CDR1 is ENHRY and CDR2 is SYGVKD. Trimming took 3 bases from V and 4 from J, leaving 10 bases between them. The length of the CDR3 is 13 residues. In DNA form, the CDR3 reads TGTGCCATCAGTGATATTTCCCTTTACGAGCAGTACTTC. Encoded protein: CAISDISLYEQYF.